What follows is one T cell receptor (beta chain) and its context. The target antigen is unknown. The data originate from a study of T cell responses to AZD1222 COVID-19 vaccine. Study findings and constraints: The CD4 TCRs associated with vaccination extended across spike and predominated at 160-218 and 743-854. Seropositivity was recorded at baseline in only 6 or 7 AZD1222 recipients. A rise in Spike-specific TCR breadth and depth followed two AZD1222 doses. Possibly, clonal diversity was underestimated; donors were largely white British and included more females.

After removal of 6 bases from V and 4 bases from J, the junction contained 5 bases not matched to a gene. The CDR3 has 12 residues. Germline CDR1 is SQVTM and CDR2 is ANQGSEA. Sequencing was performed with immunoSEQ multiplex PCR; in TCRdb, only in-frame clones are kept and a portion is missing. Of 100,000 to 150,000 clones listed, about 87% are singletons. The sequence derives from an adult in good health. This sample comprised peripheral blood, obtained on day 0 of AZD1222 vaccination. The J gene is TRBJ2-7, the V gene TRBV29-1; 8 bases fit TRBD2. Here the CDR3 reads CSVGLAGYEQYF. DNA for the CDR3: TGCAGCGTAGGACTAGCTGGGTACGAGCAGTACTTC.